The 18 T cell receptor beta chains below all came from one sample that was sequenced in a study of T cell repertoires in cytomegalovirus infection. No antigen has been identified for these receptors. Via MiXCR, TCRdb re-called the reads, giving one row per CDR3 protein. Of 700,000 to 850,000 distinct CDR3 sequences in the sample, 30% to 35% were seen once. Sequencing used cultured CD8+ T cells from PBMCs, obtained from culture after CMV antigen stimulation. These receptor sequences come from a human donor in good health (CMV status not recorded). Some clones in this sample may be carry-over from other donors' samples.

This clonotype was recorded a few times. The rearrangement links TRBV9 to TRBJ2-1; 10 bases align to TRBD1. The CDR3 extends over 21 amino acids. The germline V gene has CDR1 SGDLS and CDR2 YYNGEE. The J segment lost 8 bases and the V segment lost 2 bases, leaving 25 bases of the junction unmatched. The CDR3 spells CASSVEHPQGWTGGIGDEQFF. For the CDR3, the DNA is TGTGCCAGCAGCGTCGAGCACCCTCAGGGTTGGACAGGGGGAATCGGGGATGAGCAGTTCTTC.

This clonotype was detected a few times. The rearrangement joins TRBV7-9 to TRBJ1-1; TRBD1 aligns across 7 bases. The germline CDR1 and CDR2 sequences are SEHNR and FQNEAQ (reference sequence). CDR3 size: 12 residues. The V gene end was trimmed by 6 bases and the J gene end by 5 bases; junction bases not matched to a gene: 3. The CDR3 protein is CASRTDRTEAFF. The CDR3 DNA follows: TGTGCCAGCAGGACGGACAGGACTGAAGCTTTCTTT.

V and J are TRBV2 and TRBJ2-1; D is undetermined. V was pared by 7 bases and J by 8 bases, with 9 bases between. CDR1 SNHLY and CDR2 FYNNEI come from the germline V gene. The CDR3 runs to 11 residues. CDR3 in amino acids: CASIVRDEQFF. As DNA, the CDR3 is TGTGCCAGCATAGTACGTGATGAGCAGTTCTTC.

This clonotype was observed a few times. The rearrangement joins TRBV12-3 or TRBV12-4 to TRBJ2-2; D could derive from TRBD1 or TRBD2 (5 bases each). Trimming shortened V by 8 bases and J by 6 bases, and 19 bases separated the two germline ends. This CDR3 comprises 15 residues. The CDR3 sequence is CASSHPLQGAGELFF. The CDR3 DNA reads as TGTGCCAGCTCTCACCCCCTCCAGGGAGCCGGGGAGCTGTTTTTT.

In DNA, the CDR3 is TGTGCCAGCAGTTACTCAGAGCGGGGGGGCTATGAGCAGTTCTTC. Its translation: CASSYSERGGYEQFF. V gene TRBV6-5 combines with J gene TRBJ2-1, with TRBD2 matching over 10 bases. The CDR3 contains 15 residues. J was trimmed by 8 bases and V by 0 bases; bases with no gene match: 4. Germline CDR1 is MNHEY and CDR2 is SVGAGI.

This clonotype has only a few counts. The rearrangement joins TRBV7-4 to TRBJ1-2; D ambiguous. The CDR3 is 15 amino acids. The V end was cut by 1 base, the J end by 6 bases, with 15 bases between. CDR1 and CDR2 (germline): SGHVT, SQSDAQ. The CDR3, as DNA: TGTGCCAGCAGCTTAGGGGCCCGGCAAGGGAATGGCTACACCTTC. It encodes CASSLGARQGNGYTF.

The chain couples TRBV6-6 to TRBJ1-4, with D tentatively TRBD1 (6 bases). The V and J ends lost 7 bases and 17 bases respectively, with 17 bases between them. Germline V CDR1 and CDR2: MNHNY, SVGAGI (reference sequence). The CDR3 is made up of 11 amino acids. CDR3 in amino acids: CASTGGALVFF. As DNA, the CDR3 is TGTGCCAGCACTGGGGGGGCCCTAGTCTTTTTT.

The table lists this clonotype with a few counts. This chain links TRBV6-8 with TRBJ1-1, with 9 nucleotides matching TRBD1. CDR1 MNHGY and CDR2 SAAAGT come from the germline V gene. The V segment lost 2 bases and the J segment 1 base; nucleotides outside the gene matches: 2. There are 15 residues in the CDR3. CDR3 region: CASSYAGQGNTEAFF. As DNA, the CDR3 is TGTGCCAGCAGTTACGCGGGACAGGGGAACACTGAAGCTTTCTTT.

The chain joins TRBV7-9 to TRBJ1-2; 9 bases map to TRBD1. V shed 8 bases, J shed 2 bases, and the junction held 15 bases outside the gene matches. The germline gives CDR1 SEHNR, CDR2 FQNEAQ (reference sequence). This CDR3 spans 17 amino acids. CDR3 sequence: CASRGDRALNLNYGYTF. In nucleotides, the CDR3 is TGTGCCAGCCGCGGGGACAGGGCCCTGAATTTAAACTATGGCTACACCTTC.

This clonotype has at least ten counts. V gene TRBV7-9 combines with J gene TRBJ2-3; either TRBD1 or TRBD2 may fit D (5 bases each). V lost 5 bases to trimming and J lost 1 base, with 13 bases between them. This CDR3 region has 15 residues. CDR1 is SEHNR, CDR2 FQNEAQ, per germline (reference sequence). The CDR3 sequence is CASSPLGDRTDTQYF. In DNA, the CDR3 is TGTGCCAGCAGCCCTCTCGGGGACCGCACAGATACGCAGTATTTT. Drawing the rest from reference TRBV7-9 and TRBJ2-3, the complete variable domain is DTGVSQNPRHKITKRGQNVTFRCDPISEHNRLYWYRQTLGQGPEFLTYFQNEAQLEKSRLLSDRFSAERPKGSFSTLEIQRTEQGDSAMYLCASSPLGDRTDTQYFGPGTRLTVL.

Worth noting for this clonotype: At one of its ends the junction is not consistent with the germline gene, which may arise from a read error. The gene calls are TRBV6-2 or TRBV6-3 and TRBJ1-5; 7 bases align to TRBD1. Germline CDR1 reads MNHEY; CDR2 reads SVGEGT. The CDR3 sequence is 15 residues long. The DNA for the CDR3 is TGTGTCAGCAGTTACGACAGGGAAAGCAATCAGCCCCAGCATTTT. It translates to CVSSYDRESNQPQHF.

The V gene is TRBV6-1, the J gene TRBJ2-2; D possibly corresponds to TRBD1 (6 bases). Germline V CDR1 and CDR2: MNHNS, SASEGT. The CDR3 contains 15 residues. V shed 3 bases and J shed 9 bases, with 17 bases lying between them. CDR3 sequence: CASSDARGPGRELFF. The CDR3 nucleotides are TGTGCCAGCAGTGATGCCAGGGGCCCCGGACGGGAGCTGTTTTTT.

This sequence joins TRBV27 and TRBJ2-3; 8 nucleotides agree with TRBD2. Germline V gene data show CDR1 as MNHEY and CDR2 as SMNVEV (reference sequence). The CDR3 spans 16 residues. V shed 1 base, J shed 2 bases, and the junction held 5 bases outside the gene matches. The CDR3 DNA is TGTGCCAGCAGTTTATGGTCGGGGGGGTACACAGATACGCAGTATTTT. It encodes CASSLWSGGYTDTQYF.

This rearrangement joins TRBV6-4 to TRBJ2-1; TRBD2 agrees at 10 bases. The CDR3 totals 15 residues. Germline V gene lookup returns CDR1 MRHNA and CDR2 SNTAGT. The V segment lost 3 bases and the J segment 4 bases; nucleotides outside the gene matches: 3. CDR3 nucleotides: TGTGCCAGCAGTGAAACTAGCGGGGCTTACAATGAGCAGTTCTTC. Residues: CASSETSGAYNEQFF.

This chain links TRBV5-5 with TRBJ2-7; TRBD2 aligns across 10 bases. V was pared by 0 bases and J by 5 bases, with 5 bases of the junction left unmatched. Germline V CDR1 and CDR2: SGHKS, YYEKEE (reference sequence). The CDR3 is 15 amino acids. The CDR3 nucleotides read TGTGCCAGCAGCTTGGAGCGGGGGGGCGTAAACGAGCAGTACTTC. It specifies CASSLERGGVNEQYF.

V usage is TRBV5-4 and J usage is TRBJ2-4, with D maybe TRBD2 (5 bases). The CDR3 has 16 amino acids. Trimming cost V 4 bases and J 0 bases, with 14 bases left between them. Germline V gene sequence: CDR1 SGHNT, CDR2 YYREEE (reference sequence). The CDR3 sequence: CASSPRDELAKNIQYF. The CDR3 region has the DNA TGTGCCAGCAGCCCCCGGGATGAGCTAGCCAAAAACATTCAGTACTTC.

The chain uses TRBV6-5 and TRBJ2-7; no firm D call. CDR3 length: 14 residues. The germline V gene has CDR1 MNHEY and CDR2 SVGAGI. The V gene lost 2 bases and the J gene lost 2 bases, with 10 bases spanning the gap. CDR3 region: CASSYGYGTYEQYV. DNA of the CDR3: TGTGCCAGCAGTTACGGCTACGGCACCTACGAGCAGTACGTC.

The rearrangement links TRBV28 to TRBJ2-3; tentatively, D is TRBD1 (6 bases). Germline CDR1 reads MDHEN; CDR2 reads SYDVKM. V shed 7 bases and J shed 0 bases, with 14 bases lying between them. There are 15 residues in the CDR3. CDR3 sequence reads: CASNTGHLSTDTQYF. Written as DNA, the CDR3 is TGTGCCAGCAACACGGGACACCTTAGCACAGATACGCAGTATTTT. Based on the CDR3 plus reference TRBV28 and TRBJ2-3, the full variable domain is DVKVTQSSRYLVKRTGEKVFLECVQDMDHENMFWYRQDPGLGLRLIYFSYDVKMKEKGDIPEGYSVSREKKERFSLILESASTNQTSMYLCASNTGHLSTDTQYFGPGTRLTVL.